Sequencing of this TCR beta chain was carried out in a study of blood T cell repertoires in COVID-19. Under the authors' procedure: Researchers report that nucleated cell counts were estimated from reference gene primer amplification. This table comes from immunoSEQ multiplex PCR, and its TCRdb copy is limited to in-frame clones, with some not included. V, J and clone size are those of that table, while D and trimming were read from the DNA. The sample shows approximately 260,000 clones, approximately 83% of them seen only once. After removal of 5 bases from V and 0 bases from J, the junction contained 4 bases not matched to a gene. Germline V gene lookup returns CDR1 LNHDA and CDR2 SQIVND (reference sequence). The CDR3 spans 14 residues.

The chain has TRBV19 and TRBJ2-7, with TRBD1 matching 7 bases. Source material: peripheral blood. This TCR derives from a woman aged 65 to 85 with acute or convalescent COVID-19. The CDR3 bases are TGTGCCAGTAGTGACGGGGACAGCTCCTACGAGCAGTACTTC. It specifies CASSDGDSSYEQYF. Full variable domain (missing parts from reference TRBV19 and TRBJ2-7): DGGITQSPKYLFRKEGQNVTLSCEQNLNHDAMYWYRQDPGQGLRLIYYSQIVNDFQKGDIAEGYSVSREKKESFPLTVTSAQKNPTAFYLCASSDGDSSYEQYFGPGTRLTVT.